Below, 14 T cell receptor beta chains from the same sample are listed, as sequenced in a study of cytomegalovirus exposure and HLA in healthy donors. A multiplex PCR was run with 60 Vbeta primers and 13 Jbeta primers. Assay used: immunoSEQ multiplex PCR; TCRdb lists only in-frame clones, some missing. The sample carries about 150,000 clones, roughly 83% recorded once. Sequencing input: PBMCs. All receptors come from a human donor in good health.

The J gene is TRBJ2-2, the V gene TRBV11-3; the match to TRBD2 covers 13 bases. CDR1 is SGHNT, CDR2 YENEEA, per germline. The CDR3 sequence is 20 residues long. The J segment lost 0 bases and the V segment lost 5 bases, leaving 12 bases of the junction unmatched. The CDR3 coding sequence is TGTGCCAGCAGCCCCGGGGATGCGGGACTAGCGGGAACGAACACCGGGGAGCTGTTTTTT. It specifies CASSPGDAGLAGTNTGELFF.

A single count supports this clone. The chain carries TRBV9 and TRBJ2-7; 14 nucleotides line up with TRBD2. This CDR3 is built from 14 residues. V dropped 3 bases and J dropped 10; count of bases not matched to a gene: 6. Germline V gene sequence: CDR1 SGDLS, CDR2 YYNGEE. CDR3: CASSEYGLAGGQYF. DNA of the CDR3: TGTGCCAGCAGCGAATATGGACTAGCGGGAGGTCAGTACTTC. Looking up the rest from reference TRBV9 and TRBJ2-7 gives the full variable domain: DSGVTQTPKHLITATGQRVTLRCSPRSGDLSVYWYQQSLDQGLQFLIQYYNGEERAKGNILERFSAQQFPDLHSELNLSSLELGDSALYFCASSEYGLAGGQYFGPGTRLTVT.

The chain joins TRBV5-6 to TRBJ1-3, with a possible D match to TRBD1 (6 bases). CDR3 length equals 17 residues. Germline CDR1 and CDR2: SGHDT and YYEEEE. Trimming pared 1 base from V and 3 bases from J, leaving 17 bases between. The CDR3 spells CASSLPRGGADGNTIYF. DNA for the CDR3: TGTGCCAGCAGCTTGCCTCGGGGGGGGGCGGATGGAAACACCATATATTTT.

The chain carries TRBV9 and TRBJ2-7, with 9 nucleotides matching TRBD2. V shed 0 bases, J shed 5 bases, and the junction held 12 bases outside the gene matches. Germline V gene data show CDR1 as SGDLS and CDR2 as YYNGEE. The CDR3 consists of 17 residues. CDR3 DNA: TGTGCCAGCAGCGTAGGGGGGTTAGCGGGGGCCCAAGACGAGCAGTACTTC. It specifies CASSVGGLAGAQDEQYF.

The chain carries TRBV6-6 and TRBJ2-7; tentatively, D is TRBD2 (5 bases). In germline, CDR1 is MNHNY, CDR2 SVGAGI (reference sequence). This CDR3 has 11 residues. The V end was cut by 6 bases, the J end by 5 bases, with 8 bases between. CDR3 region: CASSPGNEQYF. CDR3 coding DNA: TGTGCCAGCAGCCCCGGGAACGAGCAGTACTTC.

The V gene is TRBV20-1, the J gene TRBJ1-1; D is uncertain. Trimming left V 6 bases short and J 3 bases short, with 5 bases between. CDR3 size: 10 residues. CDR1 DFQATT and CDR2 SNEGSKA come from the germline V gene (reference sequence). The CDR3 sequence is CSASYTEAFF. In DNA form, the CDR3 reads TGCAGTGCGTCCTACACTGAAGCTTTCTTT.

This clone came up once. The chain combines TRBV13 with TRBJ1-1; weak D call: TRBD1 (5 bases). V gave up 5 bases and J gave up 4 bases, with 14 bases separating them. CDR3 size: 14 residues. Germline assignment: CDR1 PRHDT and CDR2 FYEKMQ (reference sequence). The CDR3 nucleotides are TGTGCCAGCAGCCAACTCCAGGGATTCACTGAAGCTTTCTTT. Protein: CASSQLQGFTEAFF.

The chain joins TRBV19 to TRBJ1-1; perhaps TRBD1 as D (6 bases). CDR1 and CDR2 (germline): LNHDA, SQIVND (reference sequence). The CDR3 length is 15 residues. Trimming stripped 7 bases from V and 1 base from J, with 16 bases between. The CDR3 is CASIDRGGGNTEAFF. The CDR3 DNA sequence: TGTGCCAGTATTGACCGAGGGGGGGGGAACACTGAAGCTTTCTTT. Supplemented by reference TRBV19 and TRBJ1-1, the full variable domain reads DGGITQSPKYLFRKEGQNVTLSCEQNLNHDAMYWYRQDPGQGLRLIYYSQIVNDFQKGDIAEGYSVSREKKESFPLTVTSAQKNPTAFYLCASIDRGGGNTEAFFGQGTRLTVV.

The chain links TRBV6-5 to TRBJ1-5; unclear D gene. Between the trimmed V and J ends, which lost 0 bases and 9 bases, there was a span of 15 bases. Germline V gene data show CDR1 as MNHEY and CDR2 as SVGAGI. The CDR3 is 15 residues long. DNA for the CDR3: TGTGCCAGCAGTTACTCAGAACCGCGTCTTTGGCCCCAGCATTTT. The encoded protein is CASSYSEPRLWPQHF.

The genes are TRBV19 and TRBJ2-1, with a tentative D call TRBD1 (6 bases). V dropped 6 bases and J dropped 8 bases, with 29 bases sitting between them. Looked up from germline, CDR1 is LNHDA and CDR2 is SQIVND (reference sequence). This CDR3 has 18 residues. The CDR3 spells CASRPRRTATLHSHEQFF. The CDR3 nucleotides are TGTGCCAGTAGACCACGGAGGACAGCGACCCTACATTCACATGAGCAGTTCTTC. The entire variable domain, with the rest obtained from reference TRBV19 and TRBJ2-1, is as follows: DGGITQSPKYLFRKEGQNVTLSCEQNLNHDAMYWYRQDPGQGLRLIYYSQIVNDFQKGDIAEGYSVSREKKESFPLTVTSAQKNPTAFYLCASRPRRTATLHSHEQFFGPGTRLTVL.

This clone was detected only a few times. J is TRBJ1-6 and V is TRBV4-1; 10 bases are a match to TRBD1. CDR1 and CDR2 (germline): MGHRA, YSYEKL. The junction had 11 bases not matched to a gene; V was cut back by 3 bases and J by 0 bases. The CDR3 runs 20 residues. As DNA, the CDR3 is TGCGCCAGCAGCCATAAAGTTTGGGACAGGGGAAGCTCCTATAATTCACCCCTCCACTTT. Translation: CASSHKVWDRGSSYNSPLHF.

The J gene is TRBJ2-5, the V gene TRBV15, with 8 nucleotides matching TRBD1. Germline lookup yields CDR1 LNHNV and CDR2 YYDKDF (reference sequence). The CDR3 has 15 residues. The junction had 10 bases not matched to a gene; V was cut back by 5 bases and J by 5 bases. The CDR3 is CATSRGQGIQETQYF. Here the CDR3 DNA reads TGTGCCACCAGCCGAGGACAGGGTATCCAGGAGACCCAGTACTTC.

V is TRBV7-2 and J is TRBJ1-1, with D perhaps TRBD1 (5 bases). Per germline, CDR1 SGHTA and CDR2 FQGNSA. Trimming took off 5 bases at V and 4 bases at J, with 17 bases between the two ends. The CDR3 spans 15 residues. CDR3 bases: TGTGCCAGCAGCGTCGGGGGACGGCAGGGCACTGAAGCTTTCTTT. It encodes CASSVGGRQGTEAFF.

The rearrangement links TRBV4-2 to TRBJ2-6; 8 nucleotides agree with TRBD1. The V gene end was trimmed by 1 base and the J gene end by 0 bases; junction bases not matched to a gene: 11. This CDR3 is 20 amino acids long. Germline loops: CDR1 LGHNA, CDR2 YNFKEQ. The CDR3 DNA reads as TGTGCCAGCAGCCAAGGTGCAGGGGGCGGTGGGGACTCTGGGGCCAACGTCCTGACTTTC. It specifies CASSQGAGGGGDSGANVLTF.